Listed here are 2 T cell receptor beta chains from one sample, sequenced in a study of Ad26.COV2.S vaccination and SARS-CoV-2 variants. Only in-frame clones appear in the TCRdb table, and some are missing; sequencing was by immunoSEQ multiplex PCR. Of hundreds of thousands of clones in the sample, around 83% were seen once. Treatment denoted: 15 to 20 received Ad26.COV2.S at low or high dose, single or two shots; 5 received placebo; per-sample allocation not given. On day 63 after the first injection, vaccine and placebo recipients gave samples. The input for sequencing was peripheral blood, taken in a trial of Ad26.COV2.S vaccine versus placebo. The receptors stem from a person between 18 and 65 years old who received the Ad26.COV2.S COVID-19 vaccine or a placebo.

The chain combines TRBV18 with TRBJ2-7; D is unclear. CDR3 length: 14 amino acids. The V gene lost 3 bases and the J gene lost 3 bases, with 12 bases spanning the gap. CDR1 and CDR2 from the germline V gene are KGHSH and LQKENI. The CDR3 sequence is CASSPATTFYEQYF. CDR3 nucleotide sequence: TGTGCCAGCTCACCGGCAACGACCTTCTACGAGCAGTACTTC.

A few counts support this clone. The gene calls are TRBV7-9 and TRBJ2-2; possible D gene TRBD2, 6 bases. Per the germline V gene, CDR1 is SEHNR and CDR2 is FQNEAQ (reference sequence). The CDR3 is 15 amino acids. With 5 bases removed from V and 0 bases from J, the gap between germline ends came to 10 bases. The CDR3 is CASSVGTSNTGELFF. CDR3 sequence (DNA): TGTGCCAGCAGCGTCGGGACTTCGAACACCGGGGAGCTGTTTTTT.